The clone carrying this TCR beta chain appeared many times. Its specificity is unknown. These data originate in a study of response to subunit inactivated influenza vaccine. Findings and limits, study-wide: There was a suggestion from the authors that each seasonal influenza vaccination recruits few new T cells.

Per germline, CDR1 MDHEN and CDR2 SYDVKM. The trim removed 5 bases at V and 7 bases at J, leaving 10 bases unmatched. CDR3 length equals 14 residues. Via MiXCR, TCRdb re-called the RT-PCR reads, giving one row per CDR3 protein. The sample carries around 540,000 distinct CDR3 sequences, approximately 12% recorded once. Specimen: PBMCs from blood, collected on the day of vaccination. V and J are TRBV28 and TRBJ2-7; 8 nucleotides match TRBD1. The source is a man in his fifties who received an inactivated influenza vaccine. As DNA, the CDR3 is TGTGCCAGCAGTCCGACAGGGGAGGCGAGGGAGCAGTACTTC. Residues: CASSPTGEAREQYF.